Shown below are 5 T cell receptor beta chains from a single sample sequenced in a study of shared T cell receptors in the human thymus. The protocol was immunoSEQ multiplex PCR, while the TCRdb copy is restricted to in-frame clones and leaves out a portion. This sample has 500,000 to 850,000 clones; around 87% occur once, and the top ten carry 0.0094%. The same specimen was also included in a second study, on human thymus T cells.

Sequenced input: thymocytes. All receptors derive from a boy under two years old with a congenital heart defect.

In its sample, this clone was seen a few times. One end of the junction fails to match germline, which may point to a read error. This chain connects TRBV4-1 to TRBJ2-1, with D perhaps matching TRBD1 (6 bases). The CDR3 spans 15 residues. The germline CDR1 and CDR2 sequences are MGHRA and YSYEKL. This CDR3 is CASSRDVPGHHLPLF. The CDR3 DNA is TGCGCCAGCAGCCGAGATGTCCCGGGACACCACCTCCCCCTCTTC.

The chain employs TRBV19 and TRBJ1-5; 7 positions agree with TRBD1. With 3 bases clipped from V and 0 bases from J, the junction kept 5 bases outside the gene matches. In germline, CDR1 is LNHDA, CDR2 SQIVND (reference sequence). This CDR3 spans 16 amino acids. CDR3 bases: TGTGCCAGTAGTATCGCAGGGGGTTATAGCAATCAGCCCCAGCATTTT. The encoded protein is CASSIAGGYSNQPQHF.

The chain is built from TRBV27 and TRBJ1-2, with 10 bases that match TRBD1. CDR1 and CDR2 from the germline V gene are MNHEY and SMNVEV (reference sequence). After removal of 5 bases from V and 6 bases from J, the junction contained 6 bases not matched to a gene. The CDR3 contains 14 residues. The CDR3 DNA reads as TGTGCCAGCAGTCGACAGGGGGCAAAAAATGGCTACACCTTC. It is translated as CASSRQGAKNGYTF.

V is TRBV7-2 and J is TRBJ2-7; tentative D call: TRBD2 (5 bases). This CDR3 contains 12 residues. V gave up 4 bases and J gave up 3 bases, with 7 bases separating them. CDR1 and CDR2 (germline): SGHTA, FQGNSA. The CDR3 here is CASSWTHYEQYF. The CDR3 nucleotides are TGTGCCAGCAGCTGGACTCACTACGAGCAGTACTTC.

The V and J genes are TRBV27 and TRBJ2-1; D is unresolved. Germline-derived CDR1 and CDR2 are MNHEY and SMNVEV (reference sequence). This CDR3 spans 14 amino acids. V lost 5 bases and J 2 bases, leaving 10 bases between the germline ends. CDR3 DNA sequence: TGTGCCAGCAGTCAGTTAAAACCCTACAATGAGCAGTTCTTC. Protein: CASSQLKPYNEQFF.